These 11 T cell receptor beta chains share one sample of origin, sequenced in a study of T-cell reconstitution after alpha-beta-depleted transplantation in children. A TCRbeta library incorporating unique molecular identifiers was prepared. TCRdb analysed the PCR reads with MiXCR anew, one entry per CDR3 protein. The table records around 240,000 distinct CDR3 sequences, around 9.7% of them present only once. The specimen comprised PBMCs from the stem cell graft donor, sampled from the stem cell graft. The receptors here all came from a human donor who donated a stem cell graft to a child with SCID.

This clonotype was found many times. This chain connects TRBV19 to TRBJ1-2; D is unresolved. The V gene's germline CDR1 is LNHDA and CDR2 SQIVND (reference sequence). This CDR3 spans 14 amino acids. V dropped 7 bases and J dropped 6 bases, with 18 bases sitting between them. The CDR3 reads CASITSWGGDGYTF. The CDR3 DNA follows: TGTGCCAGTATTACAAGCTGGGGAGGCGATGGCTACACCTTC.

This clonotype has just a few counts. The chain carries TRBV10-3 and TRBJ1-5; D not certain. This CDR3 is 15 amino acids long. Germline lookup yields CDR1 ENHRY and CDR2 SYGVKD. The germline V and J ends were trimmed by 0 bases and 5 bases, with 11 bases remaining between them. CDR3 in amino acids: CAISESRGVYQPQHF. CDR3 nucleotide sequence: TGTGCCATCAGTGAGTCGAGAGGAGTTTATCAGCCCCAGCATTTT.

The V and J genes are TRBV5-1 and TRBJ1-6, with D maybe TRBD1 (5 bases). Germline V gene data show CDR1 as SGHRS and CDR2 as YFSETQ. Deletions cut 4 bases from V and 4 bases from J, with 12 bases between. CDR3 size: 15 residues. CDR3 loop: CASSRDAPYNSPLHF. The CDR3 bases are TGCGCCAGCAGCCGGGACGCACCTTATAATTCACCCCTCCACTTT.

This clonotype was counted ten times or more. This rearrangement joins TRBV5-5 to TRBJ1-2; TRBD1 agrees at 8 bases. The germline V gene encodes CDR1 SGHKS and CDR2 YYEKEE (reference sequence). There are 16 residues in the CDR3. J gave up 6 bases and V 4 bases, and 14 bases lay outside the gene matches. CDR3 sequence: CASSQDAADRVNGYTF. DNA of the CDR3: TGTGCCAGCAGCCAAGACGCCGCGGACAGGGTGAATGGCTACACCTTC.

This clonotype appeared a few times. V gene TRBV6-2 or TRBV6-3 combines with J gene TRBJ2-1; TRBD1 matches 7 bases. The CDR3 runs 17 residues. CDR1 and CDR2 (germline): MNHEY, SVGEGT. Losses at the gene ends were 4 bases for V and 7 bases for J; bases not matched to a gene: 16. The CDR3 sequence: CASSSKGASIPLNEQFF. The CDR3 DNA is TGTGCCAGCAGTTCGAAGGGGGCATCCATCCCCCTGAATGAGCAGTTCTTC.

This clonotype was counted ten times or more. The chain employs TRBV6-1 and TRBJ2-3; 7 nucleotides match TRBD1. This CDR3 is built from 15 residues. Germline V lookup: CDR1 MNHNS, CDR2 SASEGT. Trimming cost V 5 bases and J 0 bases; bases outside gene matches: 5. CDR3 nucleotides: TGTGCCAGCAGTACACGGGACAGAAGCACAGATACGCAGTATTTT. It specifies CASSTRDRSTDTQYF.

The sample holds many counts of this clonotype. CDR3: CASSPSGVGEQFF. CDR3 DNA sequence: TGTGCCAGCAGCCCGAGCGGGGTTGGTGAGCAGTTCTTC. The chain couples TRBV9 to TRBJ2-1; 7 bases align to TRBD2. The J segment lost 9 bases and the V segment lost 4 bases, leaving 7 bases of the junction unmatched. The CDR3 is made up of 13 amino acids. Germline CDR1 and CDR2: SGDLS and YYNGEE.

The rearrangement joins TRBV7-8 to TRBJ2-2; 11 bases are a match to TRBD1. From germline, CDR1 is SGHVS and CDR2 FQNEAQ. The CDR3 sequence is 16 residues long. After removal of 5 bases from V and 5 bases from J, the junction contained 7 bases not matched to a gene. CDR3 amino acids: CASSPAGTGGTGELFF. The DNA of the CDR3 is TGTGCCAGCAGCCCAGCCGGGACAGGGGGGACCGGGGAGCTGTTTTTT.

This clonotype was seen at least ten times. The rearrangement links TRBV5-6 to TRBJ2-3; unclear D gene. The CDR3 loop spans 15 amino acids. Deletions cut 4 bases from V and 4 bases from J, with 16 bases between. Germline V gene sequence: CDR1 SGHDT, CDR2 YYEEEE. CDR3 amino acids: CASSHRPLKADTQYF. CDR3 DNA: TGTGCCAGCAGCCACCGGCCCCTCAAGGCAGATACGCAGTATTTT. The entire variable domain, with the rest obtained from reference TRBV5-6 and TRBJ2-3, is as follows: DAGVTQSPTHLIKTRGQQVTLRCSPKSGHDTVSWYQQALGQGPQFIFQYYEEEERQRGNFPDRFSGHQFPNYSSELNVNALLLGDSALYLCASSHRPLKADTQYFGPGTRLTVL.

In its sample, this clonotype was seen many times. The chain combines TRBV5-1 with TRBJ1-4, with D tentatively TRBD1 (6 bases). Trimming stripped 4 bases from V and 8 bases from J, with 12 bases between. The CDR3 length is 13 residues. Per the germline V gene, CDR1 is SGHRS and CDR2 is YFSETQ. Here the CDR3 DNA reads TGCGCCAGCAGCCATAGACAGGAGGAAAAACTGTTTTTT. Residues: CASSHRQEEKLFF.

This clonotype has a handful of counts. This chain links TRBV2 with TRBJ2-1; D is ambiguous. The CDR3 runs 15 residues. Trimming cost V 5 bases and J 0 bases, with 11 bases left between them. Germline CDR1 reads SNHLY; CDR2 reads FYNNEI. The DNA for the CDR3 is TGTGCCAGCAGTCTACCACAATTCTCCTACAATGAGCAGTTCTTC. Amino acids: CASSLPQFSYNEQFF.